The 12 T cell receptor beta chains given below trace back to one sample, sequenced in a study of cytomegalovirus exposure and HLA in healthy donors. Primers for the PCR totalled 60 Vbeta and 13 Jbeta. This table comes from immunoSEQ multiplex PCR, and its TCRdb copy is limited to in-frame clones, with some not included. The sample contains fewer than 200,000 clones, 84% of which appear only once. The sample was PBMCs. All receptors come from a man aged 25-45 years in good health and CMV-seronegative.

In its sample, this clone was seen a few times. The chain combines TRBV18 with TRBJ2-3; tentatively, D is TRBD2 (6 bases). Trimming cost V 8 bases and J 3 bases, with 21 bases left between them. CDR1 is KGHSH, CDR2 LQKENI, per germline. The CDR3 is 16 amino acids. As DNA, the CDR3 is TGTGCCAGCCTAGGACTACCCCCTATGGGGACAGATACGCAGTATTTT. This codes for CASLGLPPMGTDTQYF.

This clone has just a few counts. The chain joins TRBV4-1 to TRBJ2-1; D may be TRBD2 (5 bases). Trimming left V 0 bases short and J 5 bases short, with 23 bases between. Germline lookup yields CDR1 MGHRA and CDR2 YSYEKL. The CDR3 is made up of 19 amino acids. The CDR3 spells CASSQDRGGGVRRNNEQFF. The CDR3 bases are TGCGCCAGCAGCCAAGATCGCGGTGGCGGAGTGAGGAGGAACAATGAGCAGTTCTTC.

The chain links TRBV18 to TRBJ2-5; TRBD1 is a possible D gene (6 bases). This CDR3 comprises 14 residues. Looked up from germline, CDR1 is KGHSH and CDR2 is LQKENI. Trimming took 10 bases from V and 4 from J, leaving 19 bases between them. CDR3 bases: TGTGCCACGTCCAGTAAGGGGGAAGCAGAGACCCAGTACTTC. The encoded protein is CATSSKGEAETQYF.

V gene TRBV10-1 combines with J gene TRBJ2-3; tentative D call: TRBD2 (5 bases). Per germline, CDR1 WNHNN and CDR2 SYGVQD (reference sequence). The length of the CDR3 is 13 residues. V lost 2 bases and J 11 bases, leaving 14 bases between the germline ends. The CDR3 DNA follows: TGCGCCAGCAGTGAGCGGGGAGCCGAGGGGCAGTATTTT. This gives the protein CASSERGAEGQYF.

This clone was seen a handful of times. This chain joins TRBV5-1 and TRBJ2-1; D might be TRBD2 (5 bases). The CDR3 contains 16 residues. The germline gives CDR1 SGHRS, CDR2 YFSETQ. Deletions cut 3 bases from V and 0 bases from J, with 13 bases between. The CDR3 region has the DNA TGCGCCAGCAGCTGGGGTGGCGGAGGCTCCTACAATGAGCAGTTCTTC. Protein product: CASSWGGGGSYNEQFF.

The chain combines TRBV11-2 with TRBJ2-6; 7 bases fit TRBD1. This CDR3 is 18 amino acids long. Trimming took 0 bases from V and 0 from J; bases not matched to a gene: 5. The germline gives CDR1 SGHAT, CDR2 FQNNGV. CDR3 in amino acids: CASSLDGDSLSGANVLTF. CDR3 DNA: TGTGCCAGCAGCTTAGATGGGGACAGCCTCTCTGGGGCCAACGTCCTGACTTTC.

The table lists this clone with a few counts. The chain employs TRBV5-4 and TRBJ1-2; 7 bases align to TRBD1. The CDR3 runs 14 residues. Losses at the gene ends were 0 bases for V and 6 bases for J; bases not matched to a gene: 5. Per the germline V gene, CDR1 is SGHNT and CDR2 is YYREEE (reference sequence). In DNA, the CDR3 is TGTGCCAGCAGCTTGGCGGACAGGATCCATGGCTACACCTTC. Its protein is CASSLADRIHGYTF.

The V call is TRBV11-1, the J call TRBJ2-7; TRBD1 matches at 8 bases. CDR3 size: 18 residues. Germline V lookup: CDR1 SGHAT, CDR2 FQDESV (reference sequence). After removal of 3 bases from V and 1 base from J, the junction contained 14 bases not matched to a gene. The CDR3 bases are TGTGCCAGCAGCTTGAGTCTAGGGACAGGAACCTTTTCCTACGAGCAGTACTTC. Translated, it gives CASSLSLGTGTFSYEQYF.

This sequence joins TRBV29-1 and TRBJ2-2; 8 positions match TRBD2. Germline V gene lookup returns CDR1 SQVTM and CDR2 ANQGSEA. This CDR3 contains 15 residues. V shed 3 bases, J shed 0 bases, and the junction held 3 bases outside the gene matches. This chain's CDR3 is CSVDRREANTGELFF. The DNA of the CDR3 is TGCAGCGTTGACCGGCGGGAGGCGAACACCGGGGAGCTGTTTTTT.

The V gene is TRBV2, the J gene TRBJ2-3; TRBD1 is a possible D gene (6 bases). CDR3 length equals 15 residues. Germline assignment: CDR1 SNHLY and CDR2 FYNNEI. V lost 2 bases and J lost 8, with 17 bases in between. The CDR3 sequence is CASSEPGQPKVTQYF. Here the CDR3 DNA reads TGTGCCAGCAGTGAACCCGGACAGCCCAAGGTTACGCAGTATTTT.

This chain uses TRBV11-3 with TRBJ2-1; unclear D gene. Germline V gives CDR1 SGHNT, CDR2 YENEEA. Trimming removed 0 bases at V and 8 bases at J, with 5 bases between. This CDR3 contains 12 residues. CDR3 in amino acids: CASSLDRYEQFF. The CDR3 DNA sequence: TGTGCCAGCAGCTTAGATCGGTATGAGCAGTTCTTC.

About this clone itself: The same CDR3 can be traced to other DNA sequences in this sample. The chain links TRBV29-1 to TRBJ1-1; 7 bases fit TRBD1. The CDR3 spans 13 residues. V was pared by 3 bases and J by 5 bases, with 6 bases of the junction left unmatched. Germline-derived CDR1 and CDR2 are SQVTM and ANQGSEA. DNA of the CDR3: TGCAGCGTTGAGACAGGGCTTGGTACTGAAGCTTTCTTT. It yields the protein CSVETGLGTEAFF.